This T cell receptor (beta chain) was captured by sequencing in a study of Ad26.COV2.S vaccination and SARS-CoV-2 variants. On this clone: Its target is not known.

Study-wide results and limits: Measurements of TCR breadth and depth may have given underestimates of the total T cell responses. Measurement of non-spike TCR breadth gave similar results in vaccine and placebo recipients. Spike-specific TCR breadth was greater after Ad26.COV2.S than placebo. Considerable breadth of spike-specific CD8+ and CD4+ T cell responses has reportedly been documented following vaccination.

TCRdb's table, derived via immunoSEQ multiplex PCR, lists solely in-frame clones and lacks some. The sample lists around 100,000 clones, 82% occurring once. V was clipped by 1 base and J by 5 bases, with 2 bases between them. Germline CDR1 is LNHNV and CDR2 is YYDKDF (reference sequence). CDR3 length equals 11 residues. This chain uses TRBV15 with TRBJ1-2; D unclear. This TCR was sampled from a human donor who had recovered from COVID-19. Sequences were derived from peripheral blood, sampled after recovery from COVID-19. The CDR3 DNA follows: TGTGCCACCAGCAGAGGGTATGGCTACACCTTC. Translation: CATSRGYGYTF.